This paragraph reports one TCR beta chain. The CDR3 length is 15 residues. Germline CDR1 reads SGHNT; CDR2 reads YYREEE (reference sequence). Generated by immunoSEQ multiplex PCR, the TCRdb table keeps only in-frame clones and is missing some. In the table there are roughly 60,000 clones, about nine tenths of which are singletons. The sample comes from a study of OX40 agonist ivuxolimab in advanced cancers. The source of this sequence is an adult with an advanced solid tumor such as melanoma, head and neck, liver or kidney cancer. V usage is TRBV5-4 and J usage is TRBJ2-5; TRBD1 aligns across 10 bases. The end of the DNA aligns better with TRBJ2-7, so the J call may be wrong. Material: CD4+ or CD8+ T cells sorted from blood, obtained in a trial of the OX40 agonist ivuxolimab. The CDR3 coding sequence is TGTGCCAGCAGCTCGGGACAGGGGATAATCTACGAGCAGTACTTC. Translating gives CASSSGQGIIYEQYF.